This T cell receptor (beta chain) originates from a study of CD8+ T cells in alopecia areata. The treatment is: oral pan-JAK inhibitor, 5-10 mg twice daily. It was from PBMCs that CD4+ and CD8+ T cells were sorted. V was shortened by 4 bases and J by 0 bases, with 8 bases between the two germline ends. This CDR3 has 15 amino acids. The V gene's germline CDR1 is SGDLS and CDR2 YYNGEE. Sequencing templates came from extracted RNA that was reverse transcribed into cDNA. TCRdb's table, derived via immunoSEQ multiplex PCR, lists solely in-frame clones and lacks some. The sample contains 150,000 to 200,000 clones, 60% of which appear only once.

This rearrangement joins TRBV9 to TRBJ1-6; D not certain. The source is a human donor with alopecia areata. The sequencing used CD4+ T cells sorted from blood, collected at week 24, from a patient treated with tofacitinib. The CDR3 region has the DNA TGTGCCAGCAGCACCCTTAGCTCCTATAATTCACCCCTCCACTTT. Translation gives CASSTLSSYNSPLHF.